This T cell receptor (beta chain) was found in a study of blood T cell repertoires in COVID-19. The table came from immunoSEQ multiplex PCR; TCRdb's copy has only in-frame clones and leaves some out. The data contain under 200,000 clones, 70% to 90% of them singletons. The V gene lost 7 bases and the J gene lost 2 bases, with 16 bases spanning the gap. CDR3 length equals 14 residues. Germline assignment: CDR1 SQVTM and CDR2 ANQGSEA. The origin of this receptor is a man in his 70s with active or convalescent COVID-19. The chain carries TRBV29-1 and TRBJ2-3; possible D gene TRBD1, 6 bases. The sequencing sample was made of peripheral blood. This CDR3 is CSATGTIVTDTQYF. CDR3 DNA sequence: TGCAGCGCAACCGGGACAATCGTCACAGATACGCAGTATTTT.